A single sample gave rise to the 28 T cell receptor beta chains below, sequenced in a study of T-cell reconstitution after alpha-beta-depleted transplantation in children (dated by TCRdb to the mid-2010s). The library was built by means of PCR. Sequenced using an Illumina HiSeq 2500. To normalize quantification of the TCRbeta repertoire, the TCR libraries were built with molecular barcoding that relied on unique molecular identifiers. Clones were called with MiXCR by TCRdb after fastp trimmed the public reads at Q25, and only in-frame beta chains were retained. Merged by CDR3 protein, the rows form single entries marked with the most common genes and DNA. The sample records about 500,000 distinct CDR3 sequences, 30% to 35% of which are singletons. The ten largest clonotypes hold 2% to 2.5% of the sample. Sequenced material: PBMCs from the stem cell graft donor, taken from the stem cell graft. The receptors originated from a human donor who donated a stem cell graft to a child with aplastic anemia.

The J gene is TRBJ2-5, the V gene TRBV12-3 or TRBV12-4; D uncertain. V dropped 5 bases and J dropped 1 base, with 11 bases sitting between them. This CDR3 has 14 amino acids. The chain's CDR3 is CASSPAVVQETQYF. The CDR3 DNA reads as TGTGCCAGCAGTCCCGCAGTAGTCCAAGAGACCCAGTACTTC.

The sample holds a few counts of this clonotype. CDR3 loop: CASSYHPGTSGGPYEQYF. The DNA of the CDR3 is TGTGCCAGCAGTTACCATCCGGGGACTAGCGGGGGACCCTACGAGCAGTACTTC. This chain uses TRBV6-5 with TRBJ2-7; the match to TRBD2 covers 14 bases. The CDR3 is 18 residues long. From germline, CDR1 is MNHEY and CDR2 SVGAGI. The trim removed 2 bases at V and 2 bases at J, leaving 8 bases unmatched.

This sequence joins TRBV6-2 or TRBV6-3 and TRBJ1-4; D call uncertain. This CDR3 has 15 residues. The V and J ends lost 4 bases and 7 bases respectively, with 16 bases between them. Germline-derived CDR1 and CDR2 are MNHEY and SVGEGT. The CDR3 reads CASSSHTITGEKLFF. The CDR3 region has the DNA TGTGCCAGCAGTTCCCATACGATTACGGGTGAAAAACTGTTTTTT.

The chain has TRBV12-3 or TRBV12-4 and TRBJ1-4; no clear D gene. Between the trimmed V and J ends, which lost 3 bases and 5 bases, there was a span of 13 bases. The CDR3 has 15 amino acids. The CDR3 nucleotides read TGTGCCAGCAGTTTTGGCGGTTATATCAATGAAAAACTGTTTTTT. As protein: CASSFGGYINEKLFF.

V gene TRBV18 combines with J gene TRBJ2-7, with D possibly matching TRBD1 (5 bases). Germline values: CDR1 KGHSH, CDR2 LQKENI. V was trimmed by 0 bases and J by 3 bases, leaving 9 bases between them. The CDR3 length is 14 residues. The CDR3 is CASSPPGPDYEQYF. In DNA, the CDR3 is TGTGCCAGCTCACCACCGGGGCCTGACTACGAGCAGTACTTC.

A few counts support this clonotype. V usage is TRBV29-1 and J usage is TRBJ2-2; TRBD2 is a possible D gene (6 bases). The CDR3 runs 12 residues. Germline values: CDR1 SQVTM, CDR2 ANQGSEA. Trimming stripped 6 bases from V and 5 bases from J, with 10 bases between. This CDR3 reads CSVAGRTGELFF. CDR3 bases: TGCAGCGTAGCGGGTCGGACCGGGGAGCTGTTTTTT.

The V gene is TRBV27, the J gene TRBJ2-3, with a tentative D call TRBD2 (6 bases). The length of the CDR3 is 13 residues. Germline V CDR1 and CDR2: MNHEY, SMNVEV (reference sequence). V was clipped by 8 bases and J by 0 bases, with 9 bases between them. CDR3 amino acids: CASLGTSTDTQYF. CDR3 coding DNA: TGTGCCAGCCTAGGGACTAGCACAGATACGCAGTATTTT.

The sample holds a few counts of this clonotype. The chain carries TRBV7-3 and TRBJ2-3; the match to TRBD2 covers 9 bases. Per the germline V gene, CDR1 is SGHTA and CDR2 is FQGTGA. After removal of 8 bases from V and 0 bases from J, the junction contained 3 bases not matched to a gene. The CDR3 is 14 amino acids. This CDR3 reads CASATSGSTDTQYF. The CDR3, as DNA: TGTGCCAGCGCGACTAGCGGTAGCACAGATACGCAGTATTTT.

This chain links TRBV5-1 with TRBJ2-1, with 13 bases fitting TRBD2. The CDR3 is made up of 16 amino acids. J gave up 4 bases and V 4 bases, and 5 bases lay outside the gene matches. The germline V gene encodes CDR1 SGHRS and CDR2 YFSETQ. In DNA, the CDR3 is TGCGCCAGCAGCGGACTAGCGGGAGCCCAATACAATGAGCAGTTCTTC. Translated, it gives CASSGLAGAQYNEQFF. Based on the CDR3 plus reference TRBV5-1 and TRBJ2-1, the full variable domain is KAGVTQTPRYLIKTRGQQVTLSCSPISGHRSVSWYQQTPGQGLQFLFEYFSETQRNKGNFPGRFSGRQFSNSRSEMNVSTLELGDSALYLCASSGLAGAQYNEQFFGPGTRLTVL.

This clonotype appeared a few times. This sequence joins TRBV18 and TRBJ2-7; 7 bases match TRBD2. This CDR3 is 12 amino acids long. Germline loops: CDR1 KGHSH, CDR2 LQKENI. With V trimmed by 1 base and J by 10 bases, 4 bases remained unmatched. CDR3 DNA: TGTGCCAGCTCACCACTGGGAGGGGTACAGTACTTC. Its protein product is CASSPLGGVQYF.

The gene calls are TRBV20-1 and TRBJ1-5; perhaps TRBD1 as D (6 bases). CDR3 length equals 15 residues. Deletions cut 0 bases from V and 6 bases from J, with 15 bases between. Germline CDR1 reads DFQATT; CDR2 reads SNEGSKA (reference sequence). CDR3 residues: CSARDSARGSQPQHF. CDR3 bases: TGCAGTGCTAGAGATTCGGCCAGGGGAAGTCAGCCCCAGCATTTT.

A few counts support this clonotype. The V gene is TRBV12-3 or TRBV12-4, the J gene TRBJ2-2; D uncertain. Trimming pared 6 bases from V and 2 bases from J, leaving 10 bases between. The CDR3 totals 14 residues. The CDR3 bases are TGTGCCAGCAGGGCCCTCCTCAACACCGGGGAGCTGTTTTTT. This gives the protein CASRALLNTGELFF.

This clonotype showed up just once. The gene calls are TRBV19 and TRBJ2-3, with TRBD2 matching 13 bases. CDR1 is LNHDA, CDR2 SQIVND, per germline (reference sequence). The CDR3 loop spans 15 amino acids. Germline trimming cut 4 bases from V and 8 bases from J; bases unmatched to any gene: 6. The CDR3 here is CASSTGTSGTGTQYF. CDR3 coding DNA: TGTGCCAGTAGTACGGGGACTAGCGGGACCGGTACGCAGTATTTT.

The chain's CDR3 is CASSWDTSSTDTQYF. The DNA of the CDR3 is TGTGCCAGCAGTTGGGACACCTCGAGCACAGATACGCAGTATTTT. J is TRBJ2-3 and V is TRBV7-2, with D possibly matching TRBD1 (6 bases). The CDR3 is made up of 15 amino acids. V was trimmed by 6 bases and J by 0 bases, leaving 13 bases between them. Germline CDR1 SGHTA, CDR2 FQGNSA.

This clonotype was counted a few times. The chain has TRBV25-1 and TRBJ1-2; D is possibly TRBD1 (5 bases). Germline CDR1 MGHDK, CDR2 SYGVNS. Trimming removed 1 base from V and 7 bases from J, with 7 bases in between. This CDR3 spans 12 amino acids. DNA for the CDR3: TGTGCCAGCAGTGAATCCGGGGGTGGCTACACCTTC. Translation gives CASSESGGGYTF.

This clonotype has a handful of counts. J is TRBJ1-1 and V is TRBV15; unclear D gene. Germline CDR1 is LNHNV and CDR2 is YYDKDF (reference sequence). V dropped 5 bases and J dropped 1 base, with 8 bases sitting between them. CDR3 length: 13 amino acids. CDR3 amino acids: CATSAGQNTEAFF. Here the CDR3 DNA reads TGTGCCACCAGCGCAGGCCAGAACACTGAAGCTTTCTTT.

In its sample, this clonotype was seen many times. The CDR3 DNA reads as TGTGCCAGCTCAGGAACAGGGGGAGAGACCCAGTACTTC. Translated, it gives CASSGTGGETQYF. This chain joins TRBV18 and TRBJ2-5; 8 bases match TRBD1. Losses at the gene ends were 5 bases for V and 4 bases for J; bases not matched to a gene: 3. The CDR3 consists of 13 residues. Germline CDR1 and CDR2: KGHSH and LQKENI. The full variable domain, in which reference TRBV18 and TRBJ2-5 provide the parts outside the CDR3, is NAGVMQNPRHLVRRRGQEARLRCSPMKGHSHVYWYRQLPEEGLKFMVYLQKENIIDESGMPKERFSAEFPKEGPSILRIQQVVRGDSAAYFCASSGTGGETQYFGPGTRLLVL.

The rearrangement links TRBV18 to TRBJ2-7, with D possibly matching TRBD1 (6 bases). Germline CDR1 KGHSH, CDR2 LQKENI. V lost 2 bases and J lost 6, with 17 bases in between. This CDR3 contains 15 residues. CDR3 DNA sequence: TGTGCCAGCTCACCAGGGGGCAAACGCTATTGCGAGCAGTACGTC. It codes for CASSPGGKRYCEQYV.

V usage is TRBV5-1 and J usage is TRBJ1-2; D remains ambiguous. Between the trimmed V and J ends, which lost 3 bases and 4 bases, there was a span of 10 bases. There are 13 residues in the CDR3. Germline V gives CDR1 SGHRS, CDR2 YFSETQ. Written as DNA, the CDR3 is TGCGCCAGCAGCTCCGGCGACGGCTATGGCTACACCTTC. As protein: CASSSGDGYGYTF.

The chain recombines TRBV28 with TRBJ2-7; D possibly corresponds to TRBD1 (5 bases). The germline CDR1 and CDR2 sequences are MDHEN and SYDVKM. CDR3 length: 16 amino acids. The V end lost 3 bases, the J end lost 12 bases, and 27 bases lay between the germline ends. CDR3 coding DNA: TGTGCCAGCAGTTTTTCCCCGCTTGGAAGGACAAGCCCGGGGTACTTC. Protein sequence: CASSFSPLGRTSPGYF.

This chain connects TRBV5-1 to TRBJ1-2, with D unresolved. The CDR3 has 16 residues. Trimming shortened V by 4 bases and J by 6 bases, and 22 bases separated the two germline ends. Germline-derived CDR1 and CDR2 are SGHRS and YFSETQ. CDR3 amino acids: CASSPSVRDSGDGYTF. In DNA form, the CDR3 reads TGCGCCAGCAGCCCATCAGTAAGGGATTCGGGCGATGGCTACACCTTC.

The V gene is TRBV4-3, the J gene TRBJ2-7, with no clear D. V was shortened by 1 base and J by 1 base, with 5 bases between the two germline ends. This CDR3 comprises 13 residues. The V gene's germline CDR1 is LGHNA and CDR2 YSLEER. CDR3 nucleotides: TGCGCCAGCAGCCAAGGGACGTCCTACGAGCAGTACTTC. This sequence encodes CASSQGTSYEQYF.

By sample fraction, this clonotype is medium-sized. The J gene is TRBJ1-1, the V gene TRBV20-1; 9 positions match TRBD1. With V trimmed by 3 bases and J by 5 bases, 10 bases remained unmatched. Germline V CDR1 and CDR2: DFQATT, SNEGSKA (reference sequence). The CDR3 has 15 residues. In nucleotides, the CDR3 is TGCAGTGCTAGTCGTGCGACAGGGGGTATGACTGAAGCTTTCTTT. Its translation: CSASRATGGMTEAFF.

This clonotype came up a few times. This rearrangement joins TRBV12-3 or TRBV12-4 to TRBJ2-1; TRBD2 aligns across 7 bases. The CDR3 is made up of 15 amino acids. V lost 7 bases, J lost 6 bases, and 12 bases stayed unmatched. The CDR3 loop reads CASTRTSLESNEQFF. The CDR3 DNA sequence: TGTGCCAGCACTAGGACTAGTCTCGAGAGCAATGAGCAGTTCTTC.

This chain uses TRBV18 with TRBJ2-7; D not certain. The CDR3 sequence is 16 residues long. Per germline, CDR1 KGHSH and CDR2 LQKENI. V lost 1 base and J lost 3, with 16 bases in between. Written as DNA, the CDR3 is TGTGCCAGCTCACCACAGTGGGCGGTAATCGGCTACGAGCAGTACTTC. Its translation: CASSPQWAVIGYEQYF.

This sequence joins TRBV7-2 and TRBJ2-3; D remains ambiguous. Germline V gene lookup returns CDR1 SGHTA and CDR2 FQGNSA. The CDR3 sequence is 15 residues long. Trimming pared 5 bases from V and 5 bases from J, leaving 17 bases between. CDR3 in amino acids: CASSDGVRSGDTQYF. CDR3 bases: TGTGCCAGCAGCGACGGAGTCAGATCGGGAGATACGCAGTATTTT.

The rearrangement joins TRBV6-5 to TRBJ2-7, with 9 bases aligning to TRBD2. V trimming: 4 bases; J trimming: 4 bases; junction bases outside the gene matches: 5. The CDR3 runs 14 residues. Germline CDR1 reads MNHEY; CDR2 reads SVGAGI. DNA of the CDR3: TGTGCCAGCAGTTCAGCGGGAGGCGGATACGAGCAGTACTTC. This encodes CASSSAGGGYEQYF.

This clonotype showed up just a few times. The chain combines TRBV19 with TRBJ1-2, with 7 bases that match TRBD1. The junction had 10 bases not matched to a gene; V was cut back by 8 bases and J by 4 bases. This CDR3 spans 14 amino acids. Germline CDR1 and CDR2: LNHDA and SQIVND (reference sequence). The CDR3 DNA reads TGTGCCAGTCATACAGGGGCGGGCAGCTATGGCTACACCTTC. This gives the protein CASHTGAGSYGYTF.